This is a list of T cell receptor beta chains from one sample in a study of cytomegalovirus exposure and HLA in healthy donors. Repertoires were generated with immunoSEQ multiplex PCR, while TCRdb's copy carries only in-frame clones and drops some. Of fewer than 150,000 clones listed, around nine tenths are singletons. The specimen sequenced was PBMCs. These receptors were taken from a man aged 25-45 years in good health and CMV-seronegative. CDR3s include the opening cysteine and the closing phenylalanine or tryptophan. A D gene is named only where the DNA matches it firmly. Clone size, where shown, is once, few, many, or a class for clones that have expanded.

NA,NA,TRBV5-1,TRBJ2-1,TGCGCCAGTAATGGGGGCAACAATGAGCAGTTCTTC,CASNGGNNEQFF
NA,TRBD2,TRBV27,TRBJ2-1,TGTGCCAGCAGGTCCAGCGGGAGACATGAGCAGTTCTTC,CASRSSGRHEQFF
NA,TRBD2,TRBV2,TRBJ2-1,TGTGCCCTAGGGGCGGGGGTTCTGTTCTTC,CALGAGVLFF
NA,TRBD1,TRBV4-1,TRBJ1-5,TGCGCCAGCAGCCAGGAGGGGGACAGGGCCAGCAATCAGCCCCAGCATTTT,CASSQEGDRASNQPQHF
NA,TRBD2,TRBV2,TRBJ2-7,TGTGCCAGCAGTACCCGGCGGGAGGTCCCAATAGAGCAGTACTTC,CASSTRREVPIEQYF
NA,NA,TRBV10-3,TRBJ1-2,TGTGCCATCAGTGACGGACAACGGGGGTATGGCTACACCTTC,CAISDGQRGYGYTF
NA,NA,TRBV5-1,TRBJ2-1,TGCGCCAGCAGCTTGGAGCTAGCCGGGGAGCAGTTCTTC,CASSLELAGEQFF
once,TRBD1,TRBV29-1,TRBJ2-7,TGCAGCGCCGGAGACAGGGGGTTATCTAACGAGCAGTACTTC,CSAGDRGLSNEQYF
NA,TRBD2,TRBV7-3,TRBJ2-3,TGTGCCAGCAGCTCCGGACTAGCGGGAGATACGCAGTATTTT,CASSSGLAGDTQYF
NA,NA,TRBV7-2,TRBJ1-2,TGTGCCAGCAGCTTAGTCAGGGAACGTGGCTACACCTTC,CASSLVRERGYTF
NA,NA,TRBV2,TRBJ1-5,TGTGCCAGCAGTATATCGGTGGTAGATAGCAATCAGCCCCAGCATTTT,CASSISVVDSNQPQHF
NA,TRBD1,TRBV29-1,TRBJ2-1,TGCAGCATACGGGACAGGGGTGGATCTAATGAGCAGTTCTTC,CSIRDRGGSNEQFF
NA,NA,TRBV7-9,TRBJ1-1,TGTGCCAGCAGCTTTAGTGACACTGAAGCTTTCTTT,CASSFSDTEAFF
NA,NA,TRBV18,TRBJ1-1,TGTGCCAGCTCCCTCGGCGGGAACCCTGAAGCTTTCTTT,CASSLGGNPEAFF
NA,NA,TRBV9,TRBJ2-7,TGTGCCAGCAGCGTAACCCAGCAGGGCCCCTCCTACGAGCAGTACTTC,CASSVTQQGPSYEQYF
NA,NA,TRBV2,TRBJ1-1,TGTGCCAGCAGTGAAGCGGCTTATCCGGGCACTGAAGCTTTCTTT,CASSEAAYPGTEAFF
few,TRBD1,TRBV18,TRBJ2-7,TGTGCCAGCTCAACCTTAGACAGGGGCAAGGGCTACGAGCAGTACTTC,CASSTLDRGKGYEQYF
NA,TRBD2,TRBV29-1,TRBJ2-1,TGCAGCCTCTCCCGCGGGACTAGCAATGAGCAGTTCTTC,CSLSRGTSNEQFF
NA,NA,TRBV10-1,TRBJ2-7,TGCGCCAGCAGTGAGGACATCACAGGTTTCTACGAGCAGTACTTC,CASSEDITGFYEQYF
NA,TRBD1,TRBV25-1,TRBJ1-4,TGTGCCAGCAGTGGGCACAGGGGTAATGAAAAACTGTTTTTT,CASSGHRGNEKLFF
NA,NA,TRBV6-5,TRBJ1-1,TGTGCCAGCAGTTCCGACTTCGTGAACACTGAAGCTTTCTTT,CASSSDFVNTEAFF
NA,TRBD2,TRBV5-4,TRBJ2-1,TGTGCCAGCAGTTCGGGACTAGCGGACAATGAGCAGTTCTTC,CASSSGLADNEQFF
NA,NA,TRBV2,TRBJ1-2,TGTGCCAGCAGTGAAGCGTCCAGGATTTACCCTGGCTACACCTTC,CASSEASRIYPGYTF
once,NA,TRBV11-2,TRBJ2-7,TGTGCCAGCAGCTTAGATGGGACTCTCTCCTACGAGCAGTACTTC,CASSLDGTLSYEQYF
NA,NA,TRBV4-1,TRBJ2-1,TGCGCCAGCAGCCAAGGGGAACAGGCTTACAATGAGCAGTTCTTC,CASSQGEQAYNEQFF
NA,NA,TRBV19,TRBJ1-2,TGTGCCAGTAGTATTGGTCGGGGTTTTGACTATGGCTACACCTTC,CASSIGRGFDYGYTF
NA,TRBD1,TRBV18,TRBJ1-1,TGTGCCAGCTCAGGAGGACAGGGGAGAACTGAAGCTTTCTTT,CASSGGQGRTEAFF
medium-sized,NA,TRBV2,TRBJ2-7,TGTGCCAGCAGTGAACTAACCTACGAGCAGTACTTC,CASSELTYEQYF
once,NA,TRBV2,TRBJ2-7,TGTGCCAGCAGTGACGACAGGAAATCCTACGAGCAGTACTTC,CASSDDRKSYEQYF
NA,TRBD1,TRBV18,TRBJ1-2,TGTGCCAGCTCACCACCGGGACAGGGAACGTCTAACTATGGCTACACCTTC,CASSPPGQGTSNYGYTF
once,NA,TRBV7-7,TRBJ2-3,TGTGCCAGCAGCCCCGCCGCGGGGCCTGGGAGCACAGATACGCAGTATTTT,CASSPAAGPGSTDTQYF
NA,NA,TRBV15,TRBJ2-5,TGTGCCACCAGCAGTTCCCGGTGGGAGGGACAGGCCCAAGAGACCCAGTACTTC,CATSSSRWEGQAQETQYF
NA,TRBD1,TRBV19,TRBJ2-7,TGTGCCAGTACCAAGACAGGGGCCTACGAGCAGTACTTC,CASTKTGAYEQYF
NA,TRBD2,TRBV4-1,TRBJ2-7,TGCGCCAGCAGCCAAGTCAGCGGGAGCATCCACGAGCAGTACTTC,CASSQVSGSIHEQYF
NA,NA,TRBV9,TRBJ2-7,TGTGCCAGCAGCGCCTTAACTAGTGCTAGCTCCTACGAGCAGTACTTC,CASSALTSASSYEQYF
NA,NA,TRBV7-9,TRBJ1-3,TGTGCCAGCAGCTCGGGTTACGTTCACTCTGGAAACACCATATATTTT,CASSSGYVHSGNTIYF
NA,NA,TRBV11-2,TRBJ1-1,TGTGCCAGCAGCCCTAGAGATCTCGTCGTGCAGGGCCGTTACACTGAAGCTTTCTTT,CASSPRDLVVQGRYTEAFF
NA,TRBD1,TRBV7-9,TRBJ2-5,TGTGCCAGCAGCCGCGGGACAGGGGAGCAAGAGACCCAGTACTTC,CASSRGTGEQETQYF
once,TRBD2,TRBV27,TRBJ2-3,TGTGCCAGCAGTTTATATCTAGCGGGAGCGGGAGATACGCAGTATTTT,CASSLYLAGAGDTQYF
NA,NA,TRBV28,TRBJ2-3,TGTGCCAGCAGCCCTAGCACAGATACGCAGTATTTT,CASSPSTDTQYF
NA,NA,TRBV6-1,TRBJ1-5,TGTGCCAGCAGTGAAGGGGATGGGGCTGGGGGCCAGCCCCAGCATTTT,CASSEGDGAGGQPQHF
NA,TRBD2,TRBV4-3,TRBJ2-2,TGCGCCAGCAGCCAAGATTTAAAGCCTAGCGGGTGGGCCGGGGAGCTGTTTTTT,CASSQDLKPSGWAGELFF